These 10 T cell receptor beta chains came from one sample sequenced in a study of CD8+CD57+ T cells in acquired aplastic anemia. Sequencing was done on patients that had shown CD8+CD57+ cell expansion by flow cytometry. Genomic DNA templated the TCR beta VDJ and CDR3 profiling. MiXCR, applied by TCRdb to the reads, yields one record per CDR3 protein. The profile shows around 200,000 distinct CDR3 sequences, about half of them singletons. Sequencing was done on a sample of sorted CD4+, CD8+, or CD8+CD57+ T cells (not recorded which) from PBMCs. These receptor sequences come from a human donor with aplastic anemia.

This clonotype appeared many times. The V gene is TRBV11-2, the J gene TRBJ1-6; 7 nucleotides agree with TRBD1. CDR1 and CDR2 from the germline V gene are SGHAT and FQNNGV. After removal of 7 bases from V and 0 bases from J, the junction contained 9 bases not matched to a gene. This CDR3 has 17 residues. The CDR3 loop reads CASTHVQGSSYNSPLHF. The DNA for the CDR3 is TGTGCCAGCACCCACGTACAGGGGAGCTCCTATAATTCACCCCTCCACTTT.

The chain employs TRBV29-1 and TRBJ2-2; no definite D call. The CDR3 sequence is 12 residues long. Germline V gene sequence: CDR1 SQVTM, CDR2 ANQGSEA. V lost 7 bases to trimming and J lost 6 bases, with 12 bases between them. CDR3 sequence (DNA): TGCAGCGCCGCACTTCGGCCCGGGGAGCTGTTTTTT. This codes for CSAALRPGELFF.

The genes are TRBV12-3 or TRBV12-4 and TRBJ2-5, with D possibly matching TRBD1 (6 bases). The CDR3 extends over 13 amino acids. Trimming took 7 bases from V and 4 from J, leaving 13 bases between them. This CDR3 is CASTRDTSETQYF. The CDR3 coding sequence is TGTGCCAGCACACGGGACACATCAGAGACCCAGTACTTC.

This chain links TRBV10-3 with TRBJ1-5; D gene unclear. The CDR3 has 12 residues. Trimming shortened V by 3 bases and J by 1 base, and 1 base separated the two germline ends. Germline CDR1 is ENHRY and CDR2 is SYGVKD. In DNA form, the CDR3 reads TGTGCCATCAGTGACAGCAATCAGCCCCAGCATTTT. This encodes CAISDSNQPQHF.

This clonotype was counted at least ten times. This rearrangement joins TRBV5-6 to TRBJ2-5; no reliable D call. Between the trimmed V and J ends, which lost 3 bases and 7 bases, there was a span of 16 bases. Germline CDR1 is SGHDT and CDR2 is YYEEEE. This CDR3 has 14 amino acids. Here the CDR3 reads CASSSTTVSATQYF. CDR3 nucleotides: TGTGCCAGCAGCTCGACGACGGTCTCGGCGACCCAGTACTTC.

This clonotype appeared many times. This chain joins TRBV2 and TRBJ1-5; TRBD1 is a possible D gene (5 bases). Germline assignment: CDR1 SNHLY and CDR2 FYNNEI. The CDR3 totals 14 residues. V was pared by 5 bases and J by 5 bases, with 13 bases between. The CDR3 loop is CASSFFRVDQPQHF. The CDR3 DNA follows: TGTGCCAGCAGTTTTTTCAGGGTCGATCAGCCCCAGCATTTT.

This clonotype was counted a single time. A much bigger clone sits one base away, suggesting this may be a read error. The CDR3 ends on some other residue instead of the conserved phenylalanine or tryptophan, so this is likely a read error. This sequence joins TRBV7-2 and TRBJ2-3; TRBD1 matches 7 bases. CDR1 is SGHTA, CDR2 FQGNSA, per germline. The length of the CDR3 is 12 residues. V dropped 6 bases and J dropped 3; count of bases not matched to a gene: 0. Here the CDR3 reads CASRGQTDTQYS. CDR3 DNA: TGTGCCAGCAGGGGACAGACAGATACGCAGTATTCT.

The V call is TRBV19, the J call TRBJ1-5, with D possibly being TRBD1 (5 bases). The CDR3 totals 14 residues. The V end lost 5 bases, the J end lost 5 bases, and 13 bases lay between the germline ends. Germline lookup yields CDR1 LNHDA and CDR2 SQIVND (reference sequence). Here the CDR3 reads CASSRGDRYQPQHF. The DNA for the CDR3 is TGTGCCAGTAGTCGAGGGGACCGATATCAGCCCCAGCATTTT.

This chain joins TRBV2 and TRBJ2-1; TRBD2 matches 10 bases. Germline assignment: CDR1 SNHLY and CDR2 FYNNEI. J was trimmed by 12 bases and V by 1 base; bases with no gene match: 0. The CDR3 sequence is 12 residues long. CDR3 DNA sequence: TGTGCCAGCAGTGAAGGGACTAGCGGGCAGTTCTTC. Amino acids: CASSEGTSGQFF.

This clonotype occurred many times. The chain uses TRBV6-5 and TRBJ2-7; unclear D gene. Germline CDR1 is MNHEY and CDR2 is SVGAGI. V lost 0 bases, J lost 0 bases, and 9 bases lay in between. The CDR3 sequence is 15 residues long. This CDR3 is CASSYSAASSYEQYF. DNA of the CDR3: TGTGCCAGCAGTTACTCGGCGGCCAGCTCCTACGAGCAGTACTTC.